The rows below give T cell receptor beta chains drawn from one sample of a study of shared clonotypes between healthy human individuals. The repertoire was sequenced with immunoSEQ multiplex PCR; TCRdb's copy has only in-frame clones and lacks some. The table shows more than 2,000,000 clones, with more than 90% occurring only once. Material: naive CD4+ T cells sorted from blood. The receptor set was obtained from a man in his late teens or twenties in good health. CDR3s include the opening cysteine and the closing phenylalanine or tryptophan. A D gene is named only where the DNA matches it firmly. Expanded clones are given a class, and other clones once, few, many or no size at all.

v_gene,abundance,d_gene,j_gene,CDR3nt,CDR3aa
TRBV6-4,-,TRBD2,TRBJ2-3,TGTGCCAGCAGTGACTCGCCTTTAGCGGGAGGCACAGATACGCAGTATTTT,CASSDSPLAGGTDTQYF
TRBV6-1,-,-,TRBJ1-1,TGTGCCAGCGAGGCGCAGGGCCGATCTGGGATTGAAGCTTTCTTT,CASEAQGRSGIEAFF
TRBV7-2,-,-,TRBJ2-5,TGTGCCAGCCGCGGACAGCTCCAAGAGACCCAGTACTTC,CASRGQLQETQYF
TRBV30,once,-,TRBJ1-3,TGTGCCTGGGGGCTCGGGGGCTCTGGAAACACCATATATTTT,CAWGLGGSGNTIYF
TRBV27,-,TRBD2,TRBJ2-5,TGTGCCAGCAGTTTAGGGGCTAGCGGGGGGGCCGTTGGGGAGACCCAGTACTTC,CASSLGASGGAVGETQYF
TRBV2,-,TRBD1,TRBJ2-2,TGTGCCAGCAGTGAATGGGGGACAGGGGGGAGCGGGGAGCTGTTTTTT,CASSEWGTGGSGELFF
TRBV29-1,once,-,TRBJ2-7,TGCAGCGTTGGGCCTTCCCCCTACGCCGAGCAGTACTTC,CSVGPSPYAEQYF
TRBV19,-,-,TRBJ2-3,TGTGCCAGTAGTATAGGTGGGACGGGAACGGATACGCAGTATTTT,CASSIGGTGTDTQYF
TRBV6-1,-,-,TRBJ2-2,TGTGCCAGCAGAATAAACACCGGGGAGCTGTTTTTT,CASRINTGELFF
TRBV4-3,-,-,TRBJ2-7,TGCGCCAGCAGCCAGGGCCTGACTGGCTACGAGCAGTACTTC,CASSQGLTGYEQYF
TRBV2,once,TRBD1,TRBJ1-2,TGTGCCAGCAGTGGACAGGGTATGGGGTATGGCTACACCTTC,CASSGQGMGYGYTF
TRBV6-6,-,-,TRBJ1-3,TGTGCCAGCAGTTTTGAGGGGCAAACCATATATTTT,CASSFEGQTIYF
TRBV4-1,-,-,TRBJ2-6,TGCGCCAGCAGCCGGCGTAACGGGTTCTCTGGGGCCAACGTCCTGACTTTC,CASSRRNGFSGANVLTF
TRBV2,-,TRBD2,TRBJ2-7,TGTGCCAGCAGAGTCTTAGCGGGAGCTGGGAACGAGCAGTACTTC,CASRVLAGAGNEQYF
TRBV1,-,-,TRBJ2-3,TGCACCAGCCTTAGCGGGGGGGCCGAGGGAGATACGCAGTATTTT,CTSLSGGAEGDTQYF
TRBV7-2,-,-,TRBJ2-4,TGTGCCAGCAGCCCTCGAGCCAAAAACATTCAGTACTTC,CASSPRAKNIQYF
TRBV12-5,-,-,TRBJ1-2,TGTGCTAGTGGTCCGGGGACTTCACAAGCTAACTATGGCTACACCTTC,CASGPGTSQANYGYTF
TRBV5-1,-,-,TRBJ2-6,TGCGCCAGCAGCTTTGAGGGGGTGTTCTCTGGGGCCAACGTCCTGACTTTC,CASSFEGVFSGANVLTF
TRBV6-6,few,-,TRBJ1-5,TGTGCCAGCACCTCGGACTCCAATCAGCCCCAGCATTTT,CASTSDSNQPQHF
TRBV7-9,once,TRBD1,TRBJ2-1,TGTGCCAGCAGCTTAGCGCTAGGACAGGGGTCTATGGGTGAGCAGTTCTTC,CASSLALGQGSMGEQFF
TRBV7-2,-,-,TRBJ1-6,TGTGCCAGCACCAAAGGGATTTCACCCCTCCACTTT,CASTKGISPLHF
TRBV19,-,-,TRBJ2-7,TGTGCCAGTAGCAGCCAAGGGAGCTCCTACGAGCAGTACTTC,CASSSQGSSYEQYF
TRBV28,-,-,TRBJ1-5,TGTGCCAGCGACAGGAGCAATCAGCCCCAGCATTTT,CASDRSNQPQHF
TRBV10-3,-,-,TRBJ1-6,TGTGCCATCAGCGCGGGGCCCAATTCTAATTCACCCCTCCACTTT,CAISAGPNSNSPLHF
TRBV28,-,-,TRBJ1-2,TGTGCCAGCAGTTATCCGGGAAATGTTTATGGCTATACCTTC,CASSYPGNVYGYTF
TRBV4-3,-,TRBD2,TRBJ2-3,TGCGCCAGCAGCCAAGTTGCGGGAGCTCCACCCGATACGCAGTATTTT,CASSQVAGAPPDTQYF
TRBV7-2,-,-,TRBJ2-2,TGTGCCAGCAGCGCGAGGGTGGCGGGATTGGCCGGGGAGCTGTTTTTT,CASSARVAGLAGELFF